This record covers a single T cell receptor (beta chain). The germline CDR1 and CDR2 sequences are SGHNT and YYREEE (reference sequence). V shed 0 bases and J 10 bases; nucleotides not matched to a gene: 8. The CDR3 extends over 16 amino acids. The data derive from a study of blood T cell repertoires in COVID-19. On the study more broadly: Nucleic acid was either cDNA or gDNA, and it came from T cells, B-cell-depleted T cells, or PBMCs.

Profiling relied on immunoSEQ multiplex PCR, and the TCRdb table lists in-frame clones only, not all of them. The data show about 190,000 clones, more than 75% seen once. The V call is TRBV5-4, the J call TRBJ2-1; 12 bases are a match to TRBD2. Sequencing used peripheral blood. The receptor was derived from a man in his forties or fifties with active or convalescent COVID-19. The CDR3 sequence: CASSLVLAGGRGEQFF. The CDR3 DNA reads as TGTGCCAGCAGCTTGGTGCTAGCGGGAGGGCGGGGAGAGCAGTTCTTC.